This TCR beta chain was recorded in a study of T cell changes during pregnancy in multiple sclerosis. CDR1 and CDR2 from the germline V gene are SGHNT and YYREEE (reference sequence). The CDR3 totals 14 residues. Trimming at V came to 2 bases and at J to 3 bases, leaving 5 bases not matched to a gene. Sequenced by immunoSEQ multiplex PCR; TCRdb stores in-frame clones only, minus some. The data show about 100,000 clones, roughly 92% seen once. The receptor comes from a female donor with multiple sclerosis, enrolled in a pregnancy study. The chain carries TRBV5-4 and TRBJ2-7, with 7 bases that match TRBD2. Material: peripheral blood, obtained after pregnancy. CDR3 sequence reads: CASSLASGNYEQYF. The CDR3 region has the DNA TGTGCCAGCAGCTTAGCTAGCGGTAACTACGAGCAGTACTTC.